The sequence of this T cell receptor (beta chain) was determined in a study of control samples from healthy donors and cancer patients. The CDR3 runs 13 residues. The table lists this clone with a count of one. Repertoires were generated with immunoSEQ multiplex PCR, while TCRdb's copy carries only in-frame clones and drops some. The repertoire has about 180,000 clones, 80% to 95% of them found once; the top ten carry 2%. The sequence derives from a woman in her thirties or forties in good health. This chain joins TRBV21-1 and TRBJ1-5; the listed D gene, TRBD1, was not tested against the DNA. TRBV21-1 is given as a pseudogene. The sample taken for sequencing was blood. Written as DNA, the CDR3 is TGTGCCAGCAACTTGACAGGTCTAAAGCCCCAGCATTTT. Amino acid sequence: CASNLTGLKPQHF.